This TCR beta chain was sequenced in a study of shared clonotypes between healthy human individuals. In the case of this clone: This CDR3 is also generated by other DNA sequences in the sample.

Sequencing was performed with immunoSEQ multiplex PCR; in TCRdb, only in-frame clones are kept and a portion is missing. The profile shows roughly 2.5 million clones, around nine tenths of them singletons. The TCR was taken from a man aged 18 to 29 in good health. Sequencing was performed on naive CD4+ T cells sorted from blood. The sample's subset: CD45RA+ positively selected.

DNA for the CDR3: TGTGCCAGCAGCTTAAGGGGAAGCACAGATACGCAGTATTTT. This encodes CASSLRGSTDTQYF. V and J are TRBV7-9 and TRBJ2-3; perhaps TRBD1 as D (5 bases). CDR3 length: 14 amino acids. Germline-derived CDR1 and CDR2 are SEHNR and FQNEAQ (reference sequence). V was shortened by 2 bases and J by 0 bases, with 6 bases between the two germline ends.